This entry concerns a single T cell receptor beta chain. The antigen remains undetermined. The study recruited healthy Caucasian donors from Russia who were aged about 6 to 95. The authors extracted at least 5.5 micrograms of total RNA per sample. For the second PCR, which ran for about 7 to 11 cycles, a sample-barcoded 5' primer and a J-beta primer mix were used. TCRdb passed the 5' RACE reads through MiXCR, listing each CDR3 protein once. The sample records more than 650,000 distinct CDR3 sequences, roughly 25% being singletons. Trimming removed 3 bases at V and 5 bases at J, with 13 bases between. Germline CDR1 is SEHNR and CDR2 is FQNEAQ (reference sequence). The CDR3 has 14 residues. The data are from a study of blood T cells in healthy people across ages. Study conclusions and caveats: There was a strong correlation between TCR beta diversity and naive T cell percentage.

These same records also appear under a second study, on T cells of mothers and their children. As that study records: Each child gave about 3 million TCR beta CDR3 reads (each mother, over 9.5 million).

What was sequenced was blood. The TCR sequence derives from a boy aged 5-17 years in good health. The chain combines TRBV7-9 with TRBJ2-5, with a weak D call TRBD1 (5 bases). CDR3 region: CASSFAIPGETQYF. The CDR3 DNA reads as TGTGCCAGCAGCTTTGCTATCCCAGGGGAGACCCAGTACTTC.